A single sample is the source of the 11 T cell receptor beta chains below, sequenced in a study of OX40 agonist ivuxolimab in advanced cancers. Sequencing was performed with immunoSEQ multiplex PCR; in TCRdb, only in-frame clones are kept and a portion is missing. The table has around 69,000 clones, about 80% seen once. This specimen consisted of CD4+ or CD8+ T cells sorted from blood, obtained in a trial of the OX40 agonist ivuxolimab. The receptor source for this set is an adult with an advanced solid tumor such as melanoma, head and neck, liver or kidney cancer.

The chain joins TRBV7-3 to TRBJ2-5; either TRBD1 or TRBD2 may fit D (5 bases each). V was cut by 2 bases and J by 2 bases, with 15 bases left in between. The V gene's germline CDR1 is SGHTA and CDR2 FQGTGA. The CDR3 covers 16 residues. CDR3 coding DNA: TGTGCCAGCAGCTTAGGGGGTATCGTAAGTCAAGAGACCCAGTACTTC. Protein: CASSLGGIVSQETQYF.

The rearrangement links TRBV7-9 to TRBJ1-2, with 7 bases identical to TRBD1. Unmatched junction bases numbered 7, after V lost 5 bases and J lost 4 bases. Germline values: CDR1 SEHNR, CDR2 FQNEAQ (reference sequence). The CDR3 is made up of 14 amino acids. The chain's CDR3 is CASSKRQGVYGYTF. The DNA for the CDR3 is TGTGCCAGCAGCAAAAGACAGGGTGTCTATGGCTACACCTTC.

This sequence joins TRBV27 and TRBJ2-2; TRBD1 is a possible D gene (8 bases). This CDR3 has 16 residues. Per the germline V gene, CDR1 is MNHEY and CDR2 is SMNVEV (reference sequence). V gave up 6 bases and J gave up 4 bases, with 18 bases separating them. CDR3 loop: CASSHGQGGSTGELFF. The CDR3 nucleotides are TGTGCCAGCAGCCACGGACAGGGAGGGTCCACCGGGGAGCTGTTTTTT.

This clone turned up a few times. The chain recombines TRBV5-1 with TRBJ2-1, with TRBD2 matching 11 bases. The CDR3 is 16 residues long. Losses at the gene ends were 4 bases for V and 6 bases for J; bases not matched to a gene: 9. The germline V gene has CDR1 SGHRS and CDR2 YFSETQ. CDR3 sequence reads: CASSVTGTSGLNEQFF. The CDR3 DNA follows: TGCGCCAGCAGCGTCACCGGGACTAGCGGTCTCAATGAGCAGTTCTTC.

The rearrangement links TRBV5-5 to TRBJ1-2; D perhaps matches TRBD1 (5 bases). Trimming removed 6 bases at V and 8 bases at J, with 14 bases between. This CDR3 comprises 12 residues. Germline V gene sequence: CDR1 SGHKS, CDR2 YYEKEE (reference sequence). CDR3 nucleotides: TGTGCCAGCAAAAGGCCAGGGAGGGGCTACACCTTC. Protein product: CASKRPGRGYTF.

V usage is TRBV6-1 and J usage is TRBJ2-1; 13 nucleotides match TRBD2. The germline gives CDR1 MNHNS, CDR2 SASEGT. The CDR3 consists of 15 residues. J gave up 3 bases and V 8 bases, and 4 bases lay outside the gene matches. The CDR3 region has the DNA TGTGCCAGCGCCAGGACTAGCGGGGGCTACAATGAGCAGTTCTTC. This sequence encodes CASARTSGGYNEQFF.

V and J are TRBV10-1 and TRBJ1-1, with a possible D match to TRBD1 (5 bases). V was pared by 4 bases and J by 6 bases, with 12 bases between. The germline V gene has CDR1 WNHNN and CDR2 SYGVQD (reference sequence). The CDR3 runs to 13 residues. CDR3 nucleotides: TGCGCCAGCAGTGGCAGGGTTGATTCTGAAGCTTTCTTT. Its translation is CASSGRVDSEAFF.

The CDR3 spells CSAGPSNTIYF. Here the CDR3 DNA reads TGCAGTGCGGGCCCTTCAAACACCATATATTTT. The V and J genes are TRBV20-1 and TRBJ1-3; D unresolved. The CDR3 sequence is 11 residues long. Trimming removed 6 bases at V and 6 bases at J, with 9 bases between. Looked up from germline, CDR1 is DFQATT and CDR2 is SNEGSKA (reference sequence).

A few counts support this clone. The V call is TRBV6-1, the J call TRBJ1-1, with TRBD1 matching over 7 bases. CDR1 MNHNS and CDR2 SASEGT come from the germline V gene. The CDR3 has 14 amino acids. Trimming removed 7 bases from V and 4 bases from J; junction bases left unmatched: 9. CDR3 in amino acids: CASIPTGRTTEAFF. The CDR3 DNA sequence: TGTGCCAGCATACCGACAGGGCGGACCACTGAAGCTTTCTTT.

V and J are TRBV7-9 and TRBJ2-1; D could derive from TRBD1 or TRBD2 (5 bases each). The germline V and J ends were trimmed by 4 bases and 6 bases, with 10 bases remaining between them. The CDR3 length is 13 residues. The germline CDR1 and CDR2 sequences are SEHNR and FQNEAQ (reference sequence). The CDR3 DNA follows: TGTGCCAGCAGCTCGAGAGGGGTCAATGAGCAGTTCTTC. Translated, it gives CASSSRGVNEQFF.

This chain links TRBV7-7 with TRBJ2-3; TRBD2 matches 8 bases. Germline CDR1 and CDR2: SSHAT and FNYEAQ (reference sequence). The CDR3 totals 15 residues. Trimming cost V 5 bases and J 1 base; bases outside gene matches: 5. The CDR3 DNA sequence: TGTGCCAGCAGCCCCGGGGGGGCCGGCACAGATACGCAGTATTTT. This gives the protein CASSPGGAGTDTQYF.